This T cell receptor beta chain was sequenced during a study of long-term antiretroviral therapy in people with HIV. A v3.0 immunoSEQ assay was performed at survey level. TCRdb's copy holds only in-frame clones and misses some; the assay was immunoSEQ multiplex PCR. The table lists over 10,000 clones, 88% of them singletons. Germline V lookup: CDR1 SGHRS, CDR2 YFSETQ. The CDR3 is 16 residues long. V lost 3 bases, J lost 4 bases, and 19 bases lay in between. The gene calls are TRBV5-1 and TRBJ1-1; D gene ambiguous. This material consisted of unsorted PBMCs, taken 2.1 years after starting antiretroviral therapy. The TCR comes from a middle-aged woman with HIV. The CDR3: CASSSLGDSRSTEAFF. CDR3 nucleotides: TGCGCCAGCAGCTCGTTGGGAGATAGTAGGAGCACTGAAGCTTTCTTT.